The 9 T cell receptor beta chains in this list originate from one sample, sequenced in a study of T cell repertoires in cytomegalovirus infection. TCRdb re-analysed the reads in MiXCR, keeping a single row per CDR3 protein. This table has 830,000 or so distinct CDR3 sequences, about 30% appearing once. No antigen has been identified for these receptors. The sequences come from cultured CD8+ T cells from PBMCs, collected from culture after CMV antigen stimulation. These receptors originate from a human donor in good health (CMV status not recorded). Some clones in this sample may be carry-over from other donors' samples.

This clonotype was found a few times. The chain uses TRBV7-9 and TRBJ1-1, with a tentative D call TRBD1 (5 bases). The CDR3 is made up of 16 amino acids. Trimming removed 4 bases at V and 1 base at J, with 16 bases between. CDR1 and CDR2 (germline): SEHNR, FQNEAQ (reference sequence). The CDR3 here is CASSWGVGGPNTEAFF. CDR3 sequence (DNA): TGTGCCAGCAGCTGGGGGGTCGGAGGACCGAACACTGAAGCTTTCTTT.

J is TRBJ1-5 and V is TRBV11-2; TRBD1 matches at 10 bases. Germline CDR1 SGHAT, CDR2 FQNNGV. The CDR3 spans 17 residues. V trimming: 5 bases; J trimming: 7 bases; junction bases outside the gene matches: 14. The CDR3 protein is CASSPVARQGAGQPQHF. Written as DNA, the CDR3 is TGTGCCAGCAGCCCAGTGGCCCGACAGGGGGCAGGACAGCCCCAGCATTTT.

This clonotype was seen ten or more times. This CDR3 reads CASSPQQGGQGTQYF. DNA of the CDR3: TGTGCCAGCAGCCCCCAGCAGGGGGGGCAGGGGACCCAGTACTTC. The chain carries TRBV7-9 and TRBJ2-5, with D perhaps matching TRBD1 or TRBD2 (7 bases each). Germline lookup yields CDR1 SEHNR and CDR2 FQNEAQ (reference sequence). This CDR3 comprises 15 residues. Trimming pared 5 bases from V and 7 bases from J, leaving 20 bases between.

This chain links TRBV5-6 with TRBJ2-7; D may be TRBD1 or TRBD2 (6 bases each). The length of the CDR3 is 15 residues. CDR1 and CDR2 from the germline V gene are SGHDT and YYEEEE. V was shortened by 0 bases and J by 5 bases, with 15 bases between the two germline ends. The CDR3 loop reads CASSLGGGGFDEQYF. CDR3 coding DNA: TGTGCCAGCAGCTTGGGTGGAGGGGGGTTCGACGAGCAGTACTTC. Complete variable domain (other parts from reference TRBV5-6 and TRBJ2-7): DAGVTQSPTHLIKTRGQQVTLRCSPKSGHDTVSWYQQALGQGPQFIFQYYEEEERQRGNFPDRFSGHQFPNYSSELNVNALLLGDSALYLCASSLGGGGFDEQYFGPGTRLTVT.

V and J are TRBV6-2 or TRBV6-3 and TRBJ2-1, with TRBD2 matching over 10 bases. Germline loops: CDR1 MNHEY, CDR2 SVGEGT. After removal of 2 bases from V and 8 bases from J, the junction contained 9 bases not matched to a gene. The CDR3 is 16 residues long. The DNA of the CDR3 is TGTGCCAGCAGTTACCCCGAGCGGGGGGGCGAGGATGAGCAGTTCTTC. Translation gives CASSYPERGGEDEQFF.

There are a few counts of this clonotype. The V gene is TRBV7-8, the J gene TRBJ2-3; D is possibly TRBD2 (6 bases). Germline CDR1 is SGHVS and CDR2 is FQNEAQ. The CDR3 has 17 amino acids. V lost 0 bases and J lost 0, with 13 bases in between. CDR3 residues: CASSLAPLAASTDTQYF. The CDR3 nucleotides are TGTGCCAGCAGCTTAGCCCCCTTAGCGGCTAGCACAGATACGCAGTATTTT.

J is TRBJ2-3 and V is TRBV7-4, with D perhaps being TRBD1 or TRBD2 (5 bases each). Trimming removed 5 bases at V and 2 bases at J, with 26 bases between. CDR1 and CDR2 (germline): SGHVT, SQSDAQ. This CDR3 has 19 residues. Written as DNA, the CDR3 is TGTGCCAGCAGCCCCCGGGACCGGTATCGCCCGGTTGACACAGATACGCAGTATTTT. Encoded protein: CASSPRDRYRPVDTDTQYF.

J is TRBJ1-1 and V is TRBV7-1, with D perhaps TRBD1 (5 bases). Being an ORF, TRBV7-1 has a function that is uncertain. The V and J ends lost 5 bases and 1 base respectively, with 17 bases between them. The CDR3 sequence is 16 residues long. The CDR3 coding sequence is TGTGCCAGCAGCACCACGCGACCGGGGGAGAACACTGAAGCTTTCTTT. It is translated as CASSTTRPGENTEAFF.

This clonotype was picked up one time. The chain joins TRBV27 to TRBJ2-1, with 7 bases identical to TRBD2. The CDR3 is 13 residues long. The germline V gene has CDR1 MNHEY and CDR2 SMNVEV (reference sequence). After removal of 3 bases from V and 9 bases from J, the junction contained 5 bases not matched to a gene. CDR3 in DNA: TGTGCCAGCAGTTTTCCACCTAGCGGTGAGCAGTTCTTC. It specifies CASSFPPSGEQFF.